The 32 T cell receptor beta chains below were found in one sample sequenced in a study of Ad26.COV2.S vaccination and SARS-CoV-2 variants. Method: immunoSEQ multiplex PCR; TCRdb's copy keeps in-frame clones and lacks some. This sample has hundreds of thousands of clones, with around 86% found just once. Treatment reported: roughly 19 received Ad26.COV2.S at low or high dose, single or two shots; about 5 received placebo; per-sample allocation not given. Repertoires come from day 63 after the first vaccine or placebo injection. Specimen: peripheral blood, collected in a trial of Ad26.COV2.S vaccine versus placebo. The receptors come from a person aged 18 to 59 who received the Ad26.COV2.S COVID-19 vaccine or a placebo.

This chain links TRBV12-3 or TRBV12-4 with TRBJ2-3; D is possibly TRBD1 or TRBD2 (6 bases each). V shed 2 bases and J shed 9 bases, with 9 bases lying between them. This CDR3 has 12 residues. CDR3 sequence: CASSLIGGTQYF. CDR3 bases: TGTGCCAGCAGTTTAATCGGGGGCACGCAGTATTTT.

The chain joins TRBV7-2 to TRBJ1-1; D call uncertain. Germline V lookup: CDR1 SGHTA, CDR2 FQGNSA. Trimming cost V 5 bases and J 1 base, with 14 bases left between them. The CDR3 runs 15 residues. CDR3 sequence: CASSPRRKGNTEAFF. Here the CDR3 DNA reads TGTGCCAGCAGCCCCCGACGCAAAGGGAACACTGAAGCTTTCTTT.

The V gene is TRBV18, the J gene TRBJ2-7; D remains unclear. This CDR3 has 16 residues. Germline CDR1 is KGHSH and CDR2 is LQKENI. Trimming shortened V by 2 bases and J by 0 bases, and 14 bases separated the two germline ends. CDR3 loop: CASSPTSGKSSYEQYF. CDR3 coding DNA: TGTGCCAGCTCACCAACGTCAGGCAAGAGCTCCTACGAGCAGTACTTC.

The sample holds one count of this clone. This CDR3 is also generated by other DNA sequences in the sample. CDR3 bases: TGTGCCAGCAGTTTCGGTCTTAACACCGGGGAGCTGTTTTTT. Its protein product is CASSFGLNTGELFF. The V and J genes are TRBV27 and TRBJ2-2; D ambiguous. Deletions cut 3 bases from V and 2 bases from J, with 7 bases between. The CDR3 consists of 14 residues. Germline V gene sequence: CDR1 MNHEY, CDR2 SMNVEV (reference sequence).

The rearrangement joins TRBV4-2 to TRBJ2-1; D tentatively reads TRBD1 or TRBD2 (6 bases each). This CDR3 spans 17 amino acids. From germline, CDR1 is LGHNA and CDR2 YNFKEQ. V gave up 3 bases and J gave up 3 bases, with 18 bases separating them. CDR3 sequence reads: CASSQGAGGRNYNEQFF. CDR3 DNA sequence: TGTGCCAGCAGCCAGGGGGCCGGGGGCAGGAACTACAATGAGCAGTTCTTC.

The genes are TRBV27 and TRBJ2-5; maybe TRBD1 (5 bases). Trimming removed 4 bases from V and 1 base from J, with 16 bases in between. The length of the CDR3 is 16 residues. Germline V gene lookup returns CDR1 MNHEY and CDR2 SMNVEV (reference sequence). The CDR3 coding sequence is TGTGCCAGCAGTTCCCTTATGGGGCAGCCCCAAGAGACCCAGTACTTC. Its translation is CASSSLMGQPQETQYF.

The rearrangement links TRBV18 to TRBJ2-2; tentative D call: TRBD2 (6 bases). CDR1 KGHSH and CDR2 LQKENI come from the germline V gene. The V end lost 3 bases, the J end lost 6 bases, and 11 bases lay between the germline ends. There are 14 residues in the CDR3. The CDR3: CASSPTSFPGELFF. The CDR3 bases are TGTGCCAGCTCACCGACTAGTTTCCCCGGGGAGCTGTTTTTT.

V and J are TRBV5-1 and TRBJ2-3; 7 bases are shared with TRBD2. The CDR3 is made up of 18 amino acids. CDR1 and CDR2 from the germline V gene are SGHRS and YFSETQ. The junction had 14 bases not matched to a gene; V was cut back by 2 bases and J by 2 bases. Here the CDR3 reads CASSFRGEGRGSTDTQYF. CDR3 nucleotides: TGCGCCAGCAGCTTCAGAGGGGAGGGGAGGGGCTCCACAGATACGCAGTATTTT. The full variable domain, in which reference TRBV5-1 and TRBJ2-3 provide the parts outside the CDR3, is KAGVTQTPRYLIKTRGQQVTLSCSPISGHRSVSWYQQTPGQGLQFLFEYFSETQRNKGNFPGRFSGRQFSNSRSEMNVSTLELGDSALYLCASSFRGEGRGSTDTQYFGPGTRLTVL.

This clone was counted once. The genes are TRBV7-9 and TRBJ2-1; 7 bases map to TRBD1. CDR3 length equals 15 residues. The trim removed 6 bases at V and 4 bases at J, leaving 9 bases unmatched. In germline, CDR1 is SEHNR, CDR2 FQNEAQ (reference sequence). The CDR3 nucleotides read TGTGCCAGCAGTTCCGGACAGGCGACTTACAATGAGCAGTTCTTC. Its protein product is CASSSGQATYNEQFF.

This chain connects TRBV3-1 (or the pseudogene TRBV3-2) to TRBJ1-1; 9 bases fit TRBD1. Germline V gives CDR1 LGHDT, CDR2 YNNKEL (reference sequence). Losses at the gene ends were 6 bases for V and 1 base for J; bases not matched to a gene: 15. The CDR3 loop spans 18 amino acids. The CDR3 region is CASSRNRDRARWNTEAFF. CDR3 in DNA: TGTGCCAGCAGTCGAAACCGGGACAGGGCAAGATGGAACACTGAAGCTTTCTTT.

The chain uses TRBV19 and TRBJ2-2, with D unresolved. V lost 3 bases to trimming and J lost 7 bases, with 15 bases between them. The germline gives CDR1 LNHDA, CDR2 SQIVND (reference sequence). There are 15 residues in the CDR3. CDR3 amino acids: CASSILSSRRGELFF. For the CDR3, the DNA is TGTGCCAGTAGTATTTTATCTTCGCGTCGCGGGGAGCTGTTTTTT. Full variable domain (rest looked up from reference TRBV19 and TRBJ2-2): DGGITQSPKYLFRKEGQNVTLSCEQNLNHDAMYWYRQDPGQGLRLIYYSQIVNDFQKGDIAEGYSVSREKKESFPLTVTSAQKNPTAFYLCASSILSSRRGELFFGEGSRLTVL.

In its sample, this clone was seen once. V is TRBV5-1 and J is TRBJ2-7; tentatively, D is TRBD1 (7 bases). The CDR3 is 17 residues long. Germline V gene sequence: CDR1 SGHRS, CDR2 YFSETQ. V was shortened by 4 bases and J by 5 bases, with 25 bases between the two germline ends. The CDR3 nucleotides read TGCGCCAGCAGCCCACAGGGAGGCGGGGTAGGGGGCAACGAGCAGTACTTC. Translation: CASSPQGGGVGGNEQYF.

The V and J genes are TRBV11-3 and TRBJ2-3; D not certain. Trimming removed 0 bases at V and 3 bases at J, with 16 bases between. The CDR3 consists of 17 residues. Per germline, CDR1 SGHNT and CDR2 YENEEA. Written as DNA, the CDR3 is TGTGCCAGCAGCTTAGATGGAGCAGGTTTTAATACAGATACGCAGTATTTT. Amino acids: CASSLDGAGFNTDTQYF.

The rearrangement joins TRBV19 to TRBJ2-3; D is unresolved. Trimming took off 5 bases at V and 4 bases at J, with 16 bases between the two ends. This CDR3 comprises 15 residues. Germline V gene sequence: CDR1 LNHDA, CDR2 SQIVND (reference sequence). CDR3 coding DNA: TGTGCCAGTAGTCTCGGACCGACGAGCGCAGATACGCAGTATTTT. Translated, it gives CASSLGPTSADTQYF.

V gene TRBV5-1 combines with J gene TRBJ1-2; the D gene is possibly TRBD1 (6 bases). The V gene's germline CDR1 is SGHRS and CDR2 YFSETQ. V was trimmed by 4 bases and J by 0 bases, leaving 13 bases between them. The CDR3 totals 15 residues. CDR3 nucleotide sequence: TGCGCCAGCAGCCCCGGAACAGGGACTAACTATGGCTACACCTTC. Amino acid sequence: CASSPGTGTNYGYTF.

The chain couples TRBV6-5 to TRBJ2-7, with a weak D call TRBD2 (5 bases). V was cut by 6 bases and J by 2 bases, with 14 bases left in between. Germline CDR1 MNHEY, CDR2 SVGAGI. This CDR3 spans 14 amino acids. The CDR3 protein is CASSSARAPYEQYF. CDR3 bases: TGTGCCAGCAGCTCCGCGAGGGCACCCTACGAGCAGTACTTC.

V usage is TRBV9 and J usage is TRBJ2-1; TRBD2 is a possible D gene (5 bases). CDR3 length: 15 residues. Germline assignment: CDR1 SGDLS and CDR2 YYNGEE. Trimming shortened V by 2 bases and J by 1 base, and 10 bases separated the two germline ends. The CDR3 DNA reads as TGTGCCAGCAGCGTGCTAGCCGAATCCTACAATGAGCAGTTCTTC. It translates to CASSVLAESYNEQFF.

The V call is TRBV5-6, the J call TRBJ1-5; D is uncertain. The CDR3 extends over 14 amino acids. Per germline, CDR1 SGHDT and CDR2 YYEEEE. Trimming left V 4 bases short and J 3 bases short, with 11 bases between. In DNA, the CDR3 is TGTGCCAGCAGCGGGATACGGACCAATCAGCCCCAGCATTTT. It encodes CASSGIRTNQPQHF.

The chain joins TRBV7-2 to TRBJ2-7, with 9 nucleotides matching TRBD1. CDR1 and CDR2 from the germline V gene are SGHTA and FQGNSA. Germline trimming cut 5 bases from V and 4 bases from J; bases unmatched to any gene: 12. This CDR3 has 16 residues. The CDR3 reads CASSPRTGVVQYEQYF. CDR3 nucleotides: TGTGCCAGCAGCCCCCGGACAGGGGTGGTACAGTACGAGCAGTACTTC.

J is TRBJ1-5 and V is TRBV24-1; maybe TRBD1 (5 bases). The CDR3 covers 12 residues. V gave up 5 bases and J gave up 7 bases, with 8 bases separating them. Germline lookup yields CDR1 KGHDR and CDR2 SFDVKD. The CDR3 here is CATSVRVQPQHF. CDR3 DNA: TGTGCCACCAGTGTCAGGGTACAGCCCCAGCATTTT.

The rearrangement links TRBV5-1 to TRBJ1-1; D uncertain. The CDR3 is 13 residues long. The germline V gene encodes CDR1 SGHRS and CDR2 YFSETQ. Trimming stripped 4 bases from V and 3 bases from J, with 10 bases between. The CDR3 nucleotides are TGCGCCAGCAGCCCGACTTGGGACACTGAAGCTTTCTTT. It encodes CASSPTWDTEAFF.

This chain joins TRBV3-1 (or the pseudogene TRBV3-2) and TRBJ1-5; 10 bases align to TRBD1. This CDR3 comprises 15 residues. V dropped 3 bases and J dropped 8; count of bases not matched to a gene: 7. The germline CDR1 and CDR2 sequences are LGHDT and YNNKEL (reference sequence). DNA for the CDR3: TGTGCCAGCAGCCAGGGGGACAGGGGCGGGGAGCCCCAGCATTTT. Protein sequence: CASSQGDRGGEPQHF.

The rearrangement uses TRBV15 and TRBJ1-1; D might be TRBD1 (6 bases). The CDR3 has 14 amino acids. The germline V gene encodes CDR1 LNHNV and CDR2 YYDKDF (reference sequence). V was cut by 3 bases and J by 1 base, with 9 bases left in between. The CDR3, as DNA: TGTGCCACCAGCAGTCCACAGGGGAACACTGAAGCTTTCTTT. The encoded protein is CATSSPQGNTEAFF.

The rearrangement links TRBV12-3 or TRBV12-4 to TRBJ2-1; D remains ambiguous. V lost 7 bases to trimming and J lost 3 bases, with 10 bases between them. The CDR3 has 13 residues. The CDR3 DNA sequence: TGTGCCAGCACCACGGAGAACTACAATGAGCAGTTCTTC. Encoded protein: CASTTENYNEQFF.

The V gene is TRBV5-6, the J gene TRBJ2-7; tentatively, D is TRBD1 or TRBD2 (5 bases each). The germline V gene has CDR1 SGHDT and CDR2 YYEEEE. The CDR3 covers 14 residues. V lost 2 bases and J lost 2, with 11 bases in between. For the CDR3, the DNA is TGTGCCAGCAGCTTCCCCGGGGCAGCCTACGAGCAGTACTTC. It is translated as CASSFPGAAYEQYF.

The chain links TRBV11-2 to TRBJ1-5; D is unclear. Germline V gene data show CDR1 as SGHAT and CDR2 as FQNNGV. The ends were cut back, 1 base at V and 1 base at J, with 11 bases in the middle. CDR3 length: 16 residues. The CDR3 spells CASSLGPAGSNQPQHF. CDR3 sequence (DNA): TGTGCCAGCAGCTTAGGTCCGGCTGGCAGCAATCAGCCCCAGCATTTT.

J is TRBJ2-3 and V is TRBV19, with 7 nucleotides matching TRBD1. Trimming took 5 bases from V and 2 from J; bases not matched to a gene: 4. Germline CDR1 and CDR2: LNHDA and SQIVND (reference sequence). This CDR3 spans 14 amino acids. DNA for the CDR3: TGTGCCAGTAGTTCGACAGGGACCACAGATACGCAGTATTTT. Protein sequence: CASSSTGTTDTQYF.

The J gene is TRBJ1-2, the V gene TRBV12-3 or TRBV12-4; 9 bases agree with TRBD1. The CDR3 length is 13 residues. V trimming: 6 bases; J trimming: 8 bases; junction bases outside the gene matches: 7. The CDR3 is CASSGTGGRGYTF. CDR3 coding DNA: TGTGCCAGCAGCGGTACAGGGGGCCGGGGCTACACCTTC.

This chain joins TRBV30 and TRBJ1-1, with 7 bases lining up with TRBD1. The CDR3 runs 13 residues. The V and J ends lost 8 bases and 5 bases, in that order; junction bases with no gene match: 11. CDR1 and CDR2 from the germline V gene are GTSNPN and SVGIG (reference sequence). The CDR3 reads CAGKQGRVTEAFF. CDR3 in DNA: TGTGCCGGAAAACAGGGGAGGGTAACTGAAGCTTTCTTT.

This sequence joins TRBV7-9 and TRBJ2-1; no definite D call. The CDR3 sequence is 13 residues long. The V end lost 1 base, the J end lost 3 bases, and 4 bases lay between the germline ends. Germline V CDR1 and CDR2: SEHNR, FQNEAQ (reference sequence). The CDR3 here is CASSLDGYNEQFF. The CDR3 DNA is TGTGCCAGCAGCTTAGACGGCTACAATGAGCAGTTCTTC.

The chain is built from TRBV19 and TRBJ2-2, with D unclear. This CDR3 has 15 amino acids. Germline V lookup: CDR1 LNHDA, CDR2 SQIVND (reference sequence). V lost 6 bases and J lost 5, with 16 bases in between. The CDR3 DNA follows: TGTGCCAGTAGCCCTCTCCGGGTGGGGACCGGGGAGCTGTTTTTT. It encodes CASSPLRVGTGELFF.

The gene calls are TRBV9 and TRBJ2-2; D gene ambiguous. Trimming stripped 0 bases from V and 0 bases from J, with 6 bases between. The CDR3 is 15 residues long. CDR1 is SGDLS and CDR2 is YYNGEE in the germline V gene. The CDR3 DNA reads TGTGCCAGCAGCGTAGAGGGCGCGAACACCGGGGAGCTGTTTTTT. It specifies CASSVEGANTGELFF.